This entry lists 21 T cell receptor beta chains sequenced from one sample in a study of cytomegalovirus exposure and HLA in healthy donors (dated by TCRdb to about 2017). Receptor amplification or capture employed the immunoSEQ multiplex PCR assay. A mixture of 60 forward primers for TCR Vbeta segments and 13 reverse primers for TCR Jbeta segments was used in the multiplex PCR. Not all clones reach the TCRdb copy of this immuneACCESS table, which keeps in-frame sequences only. Checked studies attribute under half of the gap to unresolved V genes and leave the rest unexplained. The sample table contains roughly 190,000 clones; only one count was recorded for approximately 80% of them. The ten largest clones add up to roughly 10% of the sample. The sequenced material came from PBMCs. These receptors originate from a woman in her fifties or sixties in good health and CMV-seropositive.

The gene calls are TRBV15 and TRBJ1-1, with D maybe TRBD1 (5 bases). The V gene's germline CDR1 is LNHNV and CDR2 YYDKDF (reference sequence). V shed 6 bases and J shed 4 bases, with 21 bases lying between them. The CDR3 contains 16 residues. The CDR3 DNA reads TGTGCCACCAGGGATGGACAAAATCTATTATCCACTGAAGCTTTCTTT. This gives the protein CATRDGQNLLSTEAFF.

There are a few counts of this clone. DNA for the CDR3: TGTGCCAGTAGTTCGGGGGACAGGGAAGGCTACACCTTC. As protein: CASSSGDREGYTF. The chain joins TRBV19 to TRBJ1-2; 9 bases are shared with TRBD1. Germline CDR1 LNHDA, CDR2 SQIVND (reference sequence). The CDR3 is 13 residues long. With 5 bases clipped from V and 8 bases from J, the junction kept 6 bases outside the gene matches.

This rearrangement joins TRBV6-1 to TRBJ1-2, with 7 bases that match TRBD1. The germline gives CDR1 MNHNS, CDR2 SASEGT. V lost 5 bases, J lost 5 bases, and 11 bases stayed unmatched. The CDR3 extends over 15 amino acids. The CDR3, as DNA: TGTGCCAGCAGTCCCCTTCGACAGGGTGGGTATGGCTACACCTTC. It encodes CASSPLRQGGYGYTF.

This chain uses TRBV15 with TRBJ1-3; D is uncertain. This CDR3 contains 14 residues. CDR1 and CDR2 (germline): LNHNV, YYDKDF (reference sequence). V lost 2 bases and J 1 base, leaving 6 bases between the germline ends. CDR3 loop: CATSRQLSGNTIYF. The CDR3 DNA is TGTGCCACCAGCAGACAACTATCTGGAAACACCATATATTTT.

The chain uses TRBV5-6 and TRBJ1-1, with D perhaps TRBD1 (6 bases). Germline V lookup: CDR1 SGHDT, CDR2 YYEEEE. The ends were cut back, 7 bases at V and 5 bases at J, with 21 bases in the middle. The CDR3 has 15 amino acids. The CDR3 reads CASSVKGVVRTEAFF. The CDR3 DNA reads as TGTGCCAGCTCGGTAAAGGGGGTGGTTCGTACTGAAGCTTTCTTT.

V gene TRBV19 combines with J gene TRBJ2-5; 12 bases agree with TRBD2. The CDR3 spans 16 residues. Germline CDR1 reads LNHDA; CDR2 reads SQIVND (reference sequence). V shed 6 bases, J shed 3 bases, and the junction held 8 bases outside the gene matches. This CDR3 reads CASSPLRTSGEETQYF. The CDR3 DNA reads TGTGCCAGTAGCCCACTCCGGACTAGCGGGGAAGAGACCCAGTACTTC.

The chain has TRBV25-1 and TRBJ1-1; tentative D call: TRBD1 (5 bases). CDR3 length: 16 residues. The ends were cut back, 6 bases at V and 2 bases at J, with 19 bases in the middle. The germline CDR1 and CDR2 sequences are MGHDK and SYGVNS. CDR3 DNA: TGTGCCAGCAGCCCACCACGGGGGGACCCAAACACTGAAGCTTTCTTT. It specifies CASSPPRGDPNTEAFF.

The J gene is TRBJ2-7, the V gene TRBV30; 7 bases match TRBD1. CDR1 GTSNPN and CDR2 SVGIG come from the germline V gene (reference sequence). This CDR3 has 18 amino acids. The V and J ends lost 4 bases and 1 base, in that order; junction bases with no gene match: 19. CDR3 residues: CAWTLAGGFVPRSYEQYF. CDR3 nucleotides: TGTGCCTGGACGTTGGCAGGGGGATTTGTCCCCCGATCCTACGAGCAGTACTTC.

This clone was detected once. This rearrangement joins TRBV5-5 to TRBJ2-5, with 8 bases lining up with TRBD2. Trimming at V came to 2 bases and at J to 1 base, leaving 4 bases not matched to a gene. The germline V gene has CDR1 SGHKS and CDR2 YYEKEE (reference sequence). The CDR3 loop spans 15 amino acids. The CDR3 loop reads CASSLVAGSQETQYF. The DNA of the CDR3 is TGTGCCAGCAGCTTAGTAGCGGGGAGCCAAGAGACCCAGTACTTC.

There are a few counts of this clone. In DNA form, the CDR3 reads TGTGCCAGTAGTACCCCGCCGGGGGAGGGCACTGAAGCTTTCTTT. Translating gives CASSTPPGEGTEAFF. The gene calls are TRBV19 and TRBJ1-1, with D possibly matching TRBD1 (5 bases). The germline V gene encodes CDR1 LNHDA and CDR2 SQIVND (reference sequence). V was clipped by 4 bases and J by 4 bases, with 16 bases between them. The CDR3 runs 15 residues.

With regard to this clone: This same CDR3 is encoded by further DNA sequences in the sample. The chain combines TRBV7-9 with TRBJ1-2; 7 bases agree with TRBD1. CDR1 SEHNR and CDR2 FQNEAQ come from the germline V gene (reference sequence). The junction had 3 bases not matched to a gene; V was cut back by 0 bases and J by 5 bases. The CDR3 has 14 residues. CDR3 in DNA: TGTGCCAGCAGCTTAGCGGGGACAGAGTATGGCTACACCTTC. Protein product: CASSLAGTEYGYTF.

The gene calls are TRBV2 and TRBJ2-2; D is undetermined. The V gene's germline CDR1 is SNHLY and CDR2 FYNNEI. V was clipped by 8 bases and J by 0 bases, with 10 bases between them. There are 14 residues in the CDR3. The CDR3 protein is CASQYYANTGELFF. CDR3 nucleotide sequence: TGTGCCAGCCAATACTACGCGAACACCGGGGAGCTGTTTTTT.

This chain uses TRBV7-6 with TRBJ1-4; D unresolved. Trimming took off 5 bases at V and 4 bases at J, with 11 bases between the two ends. Looked up from germline, CDR1 is SGHVS and CDR2 is FNYEAQ. The CDR3 length is 14 residues. CDR3 sequence reads: CASSLSADNEKLFF. Here the CDR3 DNA reads TGTGCCAGCAGCCTGTCGGCGGATAATGAAAAACTGTTTTTT.

The V and J genes are TRBV5-1 and TRBJ2-2; tentatively, D is TRBD1 (5 bases). This CDR3 is 16 amino acids long. The germline V gene has CDR1 SGHRS and CDR2 YFSETQ. Trimming removed 0 bases from V and 7 bases from J, with 16 bases in between. CDR3 in DNA: TGCGCCAGCAGCTTGGGTCTATCAGGGCGCGACGGGGAGCTGTTTTTT. Translation: CASSLGLSGRDGELFF.

This chain connects TRBV7-6 to TRBJ1-1; the match to TRBD1 covers 8 bases. Germline CDR1 is SGHVS and CDR2 is FNYEAQ. The CDR3 runs 15 residues. With 1 base clipped from V and 1 base from J, the junction kept 2 bases outside the gene matches. For the CDR3, the DNA is TGTGCCAGCAGCTTAGGTACAGGGGGGAACACTGAAGCTTTCTTT. Residues: CASSLGTGGNTEAFF.

V usage is TRBV7-9 and J usage is TRBJ1-5; D is unresolved. CDR3 size: 14 residues. CDR1 is SEHNR and CDR2 is FQNEAQ in the germline V gene (reference sequence). The V end lost 5 bases, the J end lost 6 bases, and 14 bases lay between the germline ends. Here the CDR3 DNA reads TGTGCCAGCAGCGTCCAAGGAAACAGTCAGCCCCAGCATTTT. Its protein product is CASSVQGNSQPQHF. The full variable domain, completed using reference TRBV7-9 and TRBJ1-5, is DTGVSQNPRHKITKRGQNVTFRCDPISEHNRLYWYRQTLGQGPEFLTYFQNEAQLEKSRLLSDRFSAERPKGSFSTLEIQRTEQGDSAMYLCASSVQGNSQPQHFGDGTRLSIL.

The chain couples TRBV28 to TRBJ2-2; D unclear. CDR3 length equals 12 residues. Trimming took 6 bases from V and 2 from J, leaving 4 bases between them. Germline loops: CDR1 MDHEN, CDR2 SYDVKM. This CDR3 is CASRLNTGELFF. The CDR3 bases are TGTGCCAGCAGACTCAACACCGGGGAGCTGTTTTTT.

The chain has TRBV5-1 and TRBJ2-7; D call uncertain. Trimming left V 0 bases short and J 6 bases short, with 7 bases between. CDR1 is SGHRS and CDR2 is YFSETQ in the germline V gene. The CDR3 is 12 amino acids. The CDR3 DNA follows: TGCGCCAGCAGCTTGGTTGGGCGCGAGCAGTACTTC. Translating gives CASSLVGREQYF.

This chain links TRBV14 with TRBJ2-7, with 12 bases identical to TRBD2. Trimming took 0 bases from V and 4 from J; bases not matched to a gene: 7. The CDR3 totals 17 residues. Germline V CDR1 and CDR2: SGHDN, FVKESK. DNA for the CDR3: TGTGCCAGCAGCCAAGATTTCCTAGCGGGGGGGCGGTACGAGCAGTACTTC. This gives the protein CASSQDFLAGGRYEQYF.

The CDR3 here is CASSSLRQGGSQDEQFF. The CDR3 DNA sequence: TGCGCCAGCAGCTCCCTAAGACAGGGGGGGTCTCAAGATGAGCAGTTCTTC. This chain links TRBV5-1 with TRBJ2-1; TRBD1 matches at 9 bases. The CDR3 has 17 amino acids. J was trimmed by 8 bases and V by 3 bases; bases with no gene match: 15. Germline V CDR1 and CDR2: SGHRS, YFSETQ.

This sequence joins TRBV29-1 and TRBJ2-7; TRBD2 matches 9 bases. CDR3 length: 14 amino acids. The germline V gene has CDR1 SQVTM and CDR2 ANQGSEA. Trimming took 3 bases from V and 0 from J; bases not matched to a gene: 3. The CDR3 sequence: CSVDLAGSSYEQYF. In DNA, the CDR3 is TGCAGCGTTGATCTAGCGGGGAGCTCCTACGAGCAGTACTTC.